This T cell receptor (beta chain) was identified in a study of T cell responses to AZD1222 COVID-19 vaccine. The protocol was immunoSEQ multiplex PCR, while the TCRdb copy is restricted to in-frame clones and leaves out a portion. The data hold roughly 200,000 clones, with roughly 90% observed a single time. Study conclusions and caveats: It was only five to seven AZD1222 recipients who were seropositive at baseline. Reportedly, nearly half of unique spike TCRs recognized epitopes outside B.1.351/B.1.1.7 mutations.

This clone was picked up one time. What it recognizes is unknown. Germline V gene lookup returns CDR1 SEHNR and CDR2 FQNEAQ (reference sequence). CDR3 length: 16 amino acids. Unmatched junction bases numbered 13, after V lost 5 bases and J lost 9 bases. V gene TRBV7-9 combines with J gene TRBJ2-3, with 11 bases matching TRBD1. The clonotype comes from an adult who received the AZD1222 COVID-19 vaccine. The sequences come from peripheral blood, collected 28 days after the second AZD1222 dose. In DNA form, the CDR3 reads TGTGCCAGCAGCCCAACAAGGACAGGGGGCTCCGAAACGCAGTATTTT. Protein sequence: CASSPTRTGGSETQYF.